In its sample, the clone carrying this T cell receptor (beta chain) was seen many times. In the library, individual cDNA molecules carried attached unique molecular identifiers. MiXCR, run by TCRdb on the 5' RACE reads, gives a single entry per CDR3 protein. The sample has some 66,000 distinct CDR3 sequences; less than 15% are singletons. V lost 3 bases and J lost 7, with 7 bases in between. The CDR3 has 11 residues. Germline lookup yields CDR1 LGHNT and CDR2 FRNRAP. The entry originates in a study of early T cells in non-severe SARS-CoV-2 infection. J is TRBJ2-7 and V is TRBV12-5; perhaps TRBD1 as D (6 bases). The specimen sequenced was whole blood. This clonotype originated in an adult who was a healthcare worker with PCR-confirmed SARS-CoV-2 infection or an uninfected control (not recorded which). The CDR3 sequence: CASGFGTEQYF. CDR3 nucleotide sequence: TGTGCTAGTGGTTTTGGGACAGAGCAGTACTTC. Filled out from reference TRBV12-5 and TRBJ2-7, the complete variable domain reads DARVTQTPRHKVTEMGQEVTMRCQPILGHNTVFWYRQTMMQGLELLAYFRNRAPLDDSGMPKDRFSAEMPDATLATLKIQPSEPRDSAVYFCASGFGTEQYFGPGTRLTVT.